This note documents a single TCR beta chain sequence. Antigen unknown. CDR3 size: 20 residues. Germline CDR1 LNHNV, CDR2 YYDKDF (reference sequence). Germline trimming cut 1 base from V and 1 base from J; bases unmatched to any gene: 13. The data originate from a study of response to subunit inactivated influenza vaccine. Findings and caveats of the study: The authors suggested that every seasonal influenza vaccination recruits few new T cells.

TCRdb analysed the RT-PCR reads with MiXCR anew, one entry per CDR3 protein. The table includes about 500,000 distinct CDR3 sequences, more than 15% detected once. The V call is TRBV15, the J call TRBJ2-6; 7 bases fit TRBD1. The input for sequencing was CD4+ T cells sorted from PBMCs, taken 23 to 25 months after vaccination. The sequence derives from a man aged 50 to 69 who received an inactivated influenza vaccine. CDR3 sequence reads: CATSRALAANRGSGANVLTF. In DNA form, the CDR3 reads TGTGCCACCAGCAGAGCTCTCGCCGCCAACAGGGGTTCTGGGGCCAACGTCCTGACTTTC.